One and the same sample provided the 6 T cell receptor beta chains below, sequenced in a study of T cells in localized non-small cell lung cancer. Libraries were prepared by immunoSEQ multiplex PCR; TCRdb keeps only in-frame clonotypes and omits some of them. The data show some 50,000 clones, with over 80% seen just once and roughly a sixth held by the top ten. Source: peripheral blood mononuclear cells, taken before any cancer treatment. These receptors were collected from a man aged 40-75 years with stage III lung adenocarcinoma.

This chain connects TRBV15 to TRBJ2-2, with D unresolved. CDR3 length: 14 residues. V was pared by 0 bases and J by 2 bases, with 4 bases between. In germline, CDR1 is LNHNV, CDR2 YYDKDF (reference sequence). Here the CDR3 DNA reads TGTGCCACCAGCAGAGAGGGAAACACCGGGGAGCTGTTTTTT. Translating gives CATSREGNTGELFF.

V is TRBV2 and J is TRBJ1-2, with 7 bases lining up with TRBD1. The germline V gene has CDR1 SNHLY and CDR2 FYNNEI. The CDR3 length is 11 residues. As DNA, the CDR3 is TGTTCAGGGGGATTCGACTATGGCTACACCTTC. Protein: CSGGFDYGYTF.

A few counts support this clone. The V and J genes are TRBV5-1 and TRBJ1-3; unclear D gene. This CDR3 has 13 amino acids. V dropped 3 bases and J dropped 3 bases, with 7 bases sitting between them. CDR1 SGHRS and CDR2 YFSETQ come from the germline V gene. The CDR3 region has the DNA TGCGCCAGCAGCTCGGCGGGTGGAAACACCATATATTTT. It is translated as CASSSAGGNTIYF.

The V gene is TRBV6-1, the J gene TRBJ2-3, with 12 bases aligning to TRBD2. CDR1 MNHNS and CDR2 SASEGT come from the germline V gene. J lost 5 bases, V lost 1 base, and 10 bases had no gene match. This CDR3 has 18 residues. As DNA, the CDR3 is TGTGCCAGCAGTGAAGGAAAGGTTGCTAGCGGGAGGGGAGATACGCAGTATTTT. Its translation is CASSEGKVASGRGDTQYF.

The chain joins TRBV29-1 to TRBJ1-5, with unresolved D. This CDR3 contains 20 residues. Trimming removed 4 bases at V and 0 bases at J, with 28 bases between. The germline CDR1 and CDR2 sequences are SQVTM and ANQGSEA. This CDR3 is CSVGWGIRERKDHSNQPQHF. DNA for the CDR3: TGCAGCGTTGGGTGGGGTATTCGCGAGAGGAAGGATCATAGCAATCAGCCCCAGCATTTT. The complete variable domain, with remaining parts taken from reference TRBV29-1 and TRBJ1-5, reads SAVISQKPSRDICQRGTSLTIQCQVDSQVTMMFWYRQQPGQSLTLIATANQGSEATYESGFVIDKFPISRPNLTFSTLTVSNMSPEDSSIYLCSVGWGIRERKDHSNQPQHFGDGTRLSIL.

The chain joins TRBV6-5 to TRBJ2-3; 9 bases align to TRBD1. The CDR3 runs 15 residues. The V and J ends lost 2 bases and 4 bases, in that order; junction bases with no gene match: 4. Germline loops: CDR1 MNHEY, CDR2 SVGAGI. The CDR3 DNA sequence: TGTGCCAGCAGTTACGGACAGGGGAGCCCAGATACGCAGTATTTT. It specifies CASSYGQGSPDTQYF.